These 21 T cell receptor beta chains were sequenced from one sample in a study of T cell changes during pregnancy in multiple sclerosis. The assay was immunoSEQ multiplex PCR, and TCRdb's table has in-frame clones only and misses some. This table has about 29,000 clones, about 89% appearing once. The material was CD8+ T cells from peripheral blood mononuclear cells, obtained after pregnancy. These receptors all stem from a female donor with multiple sclerosis, enrolled in a pregnancy study.

The rearrangement uses TRBV21-1 and TRBJ2-5; the table's TRBD1 call for D was not verified on the DNA. TRBV21-1 is a listed pseudogene. This CDR3 region has 14 residues. For the CDR3, the DNA is TGTGCCAGCAGCGTGCAGGCGCTCCAAGAGACCCAGTACTTC. Encoded protein: CASSVQALQETQYF.

This chain joins TRBV6-5 and TRBJ2-7, with 10 nucleotides matching TRBD2. Germline V gene sequence: CDR1 MNHEY, CDR2 SVGAGI. The CDR3 contains 14 residues. The J segment lost 2 bases and the V segment lost 4 bases, leaving 2 bases of the junction unmatched. As DNA, the CDR3 is TGTGCCAGCAGTTCTAGCGGGAGACCCTACGAGCAGTACTTC. Its protein product is CASSSSGRPYEQYF.

This chain links TRBV11-3 with TRBJ1-3; D unresolved. V lost 0 bases and J lost 0, with 3 bases in between. Germline V gene data show CDR1 as SGHNT and CDR2 as YENEEA. This CDR3 has 14 residues. CDR3 DNA sequence: TGTGCCAGCAGCTTAGACAGCTCTGGAAACACCATATATTTT. It specifies CASSLDSSGNTIYF. The entire variable domain, with the rest obtained from reference TRBV11-3 and TRBJ1-3, is as follows: EAGVVQSPRYKIIEKKQPVAFWCNPISGHNTLYWYLQNLGQGPELLIRYENEEAVDDSQLPKDRFSAERLKGVDSTLKIQPAELGDSAVYLCASSLDSSGNTIYFGEGSWLTVV.

The chain employs TRBV7-6 and TRBJ2-7, with TRBD1 identical over 9 bases. The CDR3 sequence is 14 residues long. Germline-derived CDR1 and CDR2 are SGHVS and FNYEAQ. Losses at the gene ends were 5 bases for V and 6 bases for J; bases not matched to a gene: 8. This CDR3 reads CASSPGTGMAEQYF. In DNA, the CDR3 is TGTGCCAGCAGCCCCGGGACAGGGATGGCCGAGCAGTACTTC.

The gene calls are TRBV19 and TRBJ2-7; 13 bases are a match to TRBD2. J gave up 6 bases and V 1 base, and 3 bases lay outside the gene matches. The germline CDR1 and CDR2 sequences are LNHDA and SQIVND (reference sequence). CDR3 length equals 15 residues. CDR3 coding DNA: TGTGCCAGTAGTATAGGTGGGACTAGCGGGATCGAGCAGTACTTC. It specifies CASSIGGTSGIEQYF.

This rearrangement joins TRBV28 to TRBJ2-1; possibly TRBD2 for D (6 bases). In germline, CDR1 is MDHEN, CDR2 SYDVKM. V lost 3 bases, J lost 8 bases, and 17 bases lay in between. This CDR3 is 15 amino acids long. CDR3 protein: CASSFFRGTGDEQFF. DNA of the CDR3: TGTGCCAGCAGTTTCTTCAGAGGGACGGGGGATGAGCAGTTCTTC.

This clone has only a few counts. The CDR3 DNA reads TGTGCCAGCAGTGACGGGGCGGGAGCAGATACGCAGTATTTT. Residues: CASSDGAGADTQYF. The chain uses TRBV6-4 and TRBJ2-3, with 7 positions matching TRBD2. The CDR3 extends over 14 amino acids. CDR1 and CDR2 (germline): MRHNA, SNTAGT. The V gene end was trimmed by 2 bases and the J gene end by 4 bases; junction bases not matched to a gene: 3.

J is TRBJ2-1 and V is TRBV29-1; possibly TRBD2 for D (5 bases). CDR3 length: 12 residues. The germline gives CDR1 SQVTM, CDR2 ANQGSEA. V was cut by 3 bases and J by 9 bases, with 12 bases left in between. This chain's CDR3 is CSVDPLDVEQFF. DNA of the CDR3: TGCAGCGTTGATCCACTAGACGTTGAGCAGTTCTTC.

This clone was observed a few times. The chain uses TRBV29-1 and TRBJ1-1; possible D gene TRBD1, 5 bases. Germline V gene sequence: CDR1 SQVTM, CDR2 ANQGSEA. The V end was cut by 3 bases, the J end by 1 base, with 12 bases between. The CDR3 sequence is 14 residues long. The CDR3 is CSVDRGRSNTEAFF. The CDR3 nucleotides are TGCAGCGTTGATAGGGGCAGATCGAACACTGAAGCTTTCTTT.

The chain combines TRBV5-4 with TRBJ2-5; 12 bases map to TRBD2. Per germline, CDR1 SGHNT and CDR2 YYREEE (reference sequence). The V segment lost 2 bases and the J segment 2 bases; nucleotides outside the gene matches: 1. This CDR3 has 15 residues. The CDR3 DNA reads TGTGCCAGCAGCTTAACTAGCGGGGGGCAAGAGACCCAGTACTTC. Amino acid sequence: CASSLTSGGQETQYF.

The chain links TRBV4-3 to TRBJ1-2; 8 positions agree with TRBD1. Germline loops: CDR1 LGHNA, CDR2 YSLEER. This CDR3 is built from 15 residues. V lost 2 bases and J lost 8; bases outside the gene matches: 10. CDR3 sequence (DNA): TGCGCCAGCAGCCAAACGTCGACAGGGGCGCGGGGCTACACCTTC. Amino acid sequence: CASSQTSTGARGYTF.

The chain employs TRBV9 and TRBJ1-2; 9 bases map to TRBD1. This CDR3 is 15 amino acids long. Per the germline V gene, CDR1 is SGDLS and CDR2 is YYNGEE. The V gene end was trimmed by 5 bases and the J gene end by 7 bases; junction bases not matched to a gene: 12. CDR3 nucleotide sequence: TGTGCCAGCAGTTCAACCGGGACAGGGTTTTCTGGCTACACCTTC. Its protein product is CASSSTGTGFSGYTF.

V is TRBV30 and J is TRBJ2-2; a weak D match, TRBD1 (6 bases). Germline assignment: CDR1 GTSNPN and CDR2 SVGIG (reference sequence). This CDR3 is built from 14 residues. The germline V and J ends were trimmed by 6 bases and 7 bases, with 18 bases remaining between them. CDR3 region: CACQGHGRYGELFF. The CDR3 DNA sequence: TGTGCCTGCCAGGGACACGGGCGGTACGGGGAGCTGTTTTTT.

The V call is TRBV20-1, the J call TRBJ1-2; a weak D match, TRBD1 (5 bases). The CDR3 covers 11 residues. Germline loops: CDR1 DFQATT, CDR2 SNEGSKA (reference sequence). Trimming cost V 4 bases and J 5 bases, with 8 bases left between them. For the CDR3, the DNA is TGCAGTGCTACGGGGGTTTATGGCTACACCTTC. This codes for CSATGVYGYTF.

The genes are TRBV9 and TRBJ2-3; possibly TRBD2 for D (5 bases). Looked up from germline, CDR1 is SGDLS and CDR2 is YYNGEE. There are 15 residues in the CDR3. Between the trimmed V and J ends, which lost 3 bases and 0 bases, there was a span of 11 bases. The CDR3 nucleotides are TGTGCCAGCAGCGCCGAGAGGGCAAGCACAGATACGCAGTATTTT. Translated, it gives CASSAERASTDTQYF. The entire variable domain, with the rest obtained from reference TRBV9 and TRBJ2-3, is as follows: DSGVTQTPKHLITATGQRVTLRCSPRSGDLSVYWYQQSLDQGLQFLIQYYNGEERAKGNILERFSAQQFPDLHSELNLSSLELGDSALYFCASSAERASTDTQYFGPGTRLTVL.

The V and J genes are TRBV19 and TRBJ2-7; tentatively, D is TRBD2 (5 bases). The CDR3 runs to 16 residues. Germline CDR1 and CDR2: LNHDA and SQIVND (reference sequence). Trimming took 3 bases from V and 2 from J, leaving 17 bases between them. The CDR3 sequence: CASSMYSGSATYEQYF. The DNA for the CDR3 is TGTGCCAGTAGTATGTACAGTGGGAGCGCAACCTACGAGCAGTACTTC.

V gene TRBV27 combines with J gene TRBJ2-2; a possible D gene is TRBD1 (5 bases). From germline, CDR1 is MNHEY and CDR2 SMNVEV (reference sequence). The CDR3 has 14 residues. The germline V and J ends were trimmed by 6 bases and 2 bases, with 10 bases remaining between them. The DNA of the CDR3 is TGTGCCAGCAGGATAGGACAAAACACCGGGGAGCTGTTTTTT. Amino acid sequence: CASRIGQNTGELFF.

The chain has TRBV7-9 and TRBJ2-5; D unclear. Germline V gene lookup returns CDR1 SEHNR and CDR2 FQNEAQ (reference sequence). Trimming cost V 5 bases and J 4 bases, with 8 bases left between them. CDR3 length: 12 amino acids. CDR3 amino acids: CASSPLRETQYF. The CDR3 nucleotides are TGTGCCAGCAGCCCTCTTAGAGAGACCCAGTACTTC.

V gene TRBV16 combines with J gene TRBJ2-3; D unclear. V was trimmed by 0 bases and J by 2 bases, leaving 9 bases between them. Germline values: CDR1 KGHSY, CDR2 FQNENV. The CDR3 sequence is 15 residues long. DNA for the CDR3: TGTGCCAGCAGCCAATCTCCCGCCTACACAGATACGCAGTATTTT. Protein sequence: CASSQSPAYTDTQYF.

The V gene is TRBV27, the J gene TRBJ1-5; no firm D call. V lost 1 base and J lost 5, with 9 bases in between. Per germline, CDR1 MNHEY and CDR2 SMNVEV (reference sequence). This CDR3 comprises 14 residues. CDR3 protein: CASSLLGVDQPQHF. CDR3 DNA: TGTGCCAGCAGTTTATTAGGAGTGGATCAGCCCCAGCATTTT.

This clone was picked up one time. The chain recombines TRBV7-2 with TRBJ2-1, with TRBD2 matching over 9 bases. Germline CDR1 reads SGHTA; CDR2 reads FQGNSA. CDR3 size: 16 residues. J was trimmed by 3 bases and V by 5 bases; bases with no gene match: 8. The CDR3 sequence: CASSPRLAEVYNEQFF. CDR3 coding DNA: TGTGCCAGCAGCCCCCGACTAGCGGAGGTCTACAATGAGCAGTTCTTC.